This TCR beta chain appears in the sequencing data of a study of cytomegalovirus exposure and HLA in healthy donors. The PCR used 60 Vbeta and 13 Jbeta primers. Libraries were prepared by immunoSEQ multiplex PCR; TCRdb keeps only in-frame clonotypes and omits some of them. Of about 140,000 clones in the sample, more than 70% were seen once. Worth noting for this clone: Antigen specificity is unknown.

Broader study findings: Roughly uniform sequencing depth across donors was assumed, possibly incorrectly.

V lost 0 bases and J lost 5, with 19 bases in between. The CDR3 consists of 16 residues. Germline CDR1 reads SQVTM; CDR2 reads ANQGSEA. The sample consisted of PBMCs. The genes are TRBV29-1 and TRBJ1-2; D is perhaps TRBD1 (6 bases). The source is a middle-aged man in good health and CMV-seronegative. CDR3 region: CSVEDPDAGAEYGYTF. The DNA of the CDR3 is TGCAGCGTTGAAGATCCGGACGCAGGGGCGGAATATGGCTACACCTTC.